This T cell receptor beta chain was recovered during a study of OX40 agonist ivuxolimab in advanced cancers. The overall study: Patients got intravenous ivuxolimab at 0.01 to 10 mg/kg every 2 weeks. Patients enrolled in dose escalation were diagnosed with hepatocellular carcinoma, melanoma, renal cell or head and neck cancer.

In its sample, this clone was seen once. Its antigen is not identified. Cycle 7 day 1, cycle 4 day 1, and baseline were the timepoints at which blood was sampled. General observations from the study: Some nonresponders additionally presented with little normalized T-cell clonal expansion.

Trimming left V 1 base short and J 3 bases short, with 14 bases between. Germline V gene data show CDR1 as LNHNV and CDR2 as YYDKDF (reference sequence). The CDR3 is 16 residues long. Libraries were prepared by immunoSEQ multiplex PCR; TCRdb keeps only in-frame clonotypes and omits some of them. Here the sample spans approximately 77,000 clones, roughly 90% being singletons. The source is an adult with an advanced solid tumor such as melanoma, head and neck, liver or kidney cancer. This specimen was CD4+ or CD8+ T cells sorted from blood, taken in a trial of the OX40 agonist ivuxolimab. The rearrangement links TRBV15 to TRBJ2-3; D might be TRBD1 (5 bases). CDR3 region: CATSRGLEKGTDTQYF. The CDR3 DNA sequence: TGTGCCACCAGCAGAGGTCTGGAGAAGGGGACAGATACGCAGTATTTT.